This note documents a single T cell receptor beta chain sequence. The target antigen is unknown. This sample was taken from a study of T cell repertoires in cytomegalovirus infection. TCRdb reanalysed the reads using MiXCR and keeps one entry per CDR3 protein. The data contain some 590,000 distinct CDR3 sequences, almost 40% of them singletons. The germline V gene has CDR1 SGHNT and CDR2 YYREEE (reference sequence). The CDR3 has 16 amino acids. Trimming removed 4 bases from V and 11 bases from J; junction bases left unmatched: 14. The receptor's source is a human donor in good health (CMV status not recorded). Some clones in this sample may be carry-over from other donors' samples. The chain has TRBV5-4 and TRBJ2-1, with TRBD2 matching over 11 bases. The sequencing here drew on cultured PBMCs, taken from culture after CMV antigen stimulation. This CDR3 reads CASSRLAGGTPLQQFF. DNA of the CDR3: TGTGCCAGCAGCCGGCTAGCGGGGGGCACACCCTTGCAGCAGTTCTTC.